Below, 10 T cell receptor beta chains from the same sample are listed, as sequenced in a study of T cell responses to AZD1222 COVID-19 vaccine. Libraries were prepared by immunoSEQ multiplex PCR; TCRdb keeps only in-frame clonotypes and omits some of them. Among under 200,000 clones listed, over 75% were seen once. The source material was peripheral blood, sampled on day 0 of AZD1222 vaccination. The receptor set was obtained from an adult in good health.

The chain uses TRBV10-1 and TRBJ1-3; D call uncertain. Trimming shortened V by 2 bases and J by 4 bases, and 9 bases separated the two germline ends. Germline V lookup: CDR1 WNHNN, CDR2 SYGVQD (reference sequence). There are 14 residues in the CDR3. This CDR3 reads CASSENAGGNTIYF. CDR3 bases: TGCGCCAGCAGTGAGAACGCAGGCGGAAACACCATATATTTT.

This chain joins TRBV11-2 and TRBJ1-4; 9 bases map to TRBD1. With V trimmed by 6 bases and J by 1 base, 6 bases remained unmatched. The CDR3 is 16 amino acids. Germline CDR1 and CDR2: SGHAT and FQNNGV. As DNA, the CDR3 is TGTGCCAGCAGGGACAGGGGTCTTCGAACTAATGAAAAACTGTTTTTT. Translated: CASRDRGLRTNEKLFF.

On this clone: In the same sample, other DNA sequences code for this CDR3. This chain uses TRBV19 with TRBJ1-2, with D unclear. This CDR3 contains 13 residues. V lost 1 base, J lost 0 bases, and 3 bases lay in between. Germline V lookup: CDR1 LNHDA, CDR2 SQIVND (reference sequence). CDR3 bases: TGTGCCAGTAGTATAGGTGCTAACTATGGCTACACCTTC. This codes for CASSIGANYGYTF.

This clone showed up just a few times. The chain employs TRBV6-4 and TRBJ1-1; D not resolved. V was trimmed by 6 bases and J by 4 bases, leaving 12 bases between them. CDR1 and CDR2 (germline): MRHNA, SNTAGT. The CDR3 length is 13 residues. The CDR3 loop is CASRAGESTEAFF. CDR3 DNA: TGTGCCAGCAGGGCGGGTGAGTCCACTGAAGCTTTCTTT.

V is TRBV30 and J is TRBJ1-2; D might be TRBD1 (6 bases). The length of the CDR3 is 12 residues. Trimming took 7 bases from V and 2 from J, leaving 11 bases between them. CDR1 GTSNPN and CDR2 SVGIG come from the germline V gene (reference sequence). Here the CDR3 reads CASPDSNYGYTF. The CDR3 DNA is TGTGCCTCCCCGGACAGCAACTATGGCTACACCTTC.

The gene calls are TRBV2 and TRBJ1-1; TRBD1 matches 7 bases. The V segment lost 4 bases and the J segment 1 base; nucleotides outside the gene matches: 9. The CDR3 is 16 residues long. Germline CDR1 and CDR2: SNHLY and FYNNEI. CDR3 coding DNA: TGTGCCAGCAGTGCACGGGACAGACTAACGAACACTGAAGCTTTCTTT. Protein sequence: CASSARDRLTNTEAFF.

CDR3 protein: CASSQDLAGGPSGYTF. DNA for the CDR3: TGTGCCAGCAGCCAAGATCTTGCAGGGGGCCCCTCTGGCTACACCTTC. The J gene is TRBJ1-2, the V gene TRBV14; the match to TRBD1 covers 8 bases. The ends lost 0 bases at V and 7 bases at J; junction bases unmatched: 10. The CDR3 is made up of 16 amino acids. Germline V gene lookup returns CDR1 SGHDN and CDR2 FVKESK.

This clone was observed a few times. This chain links TRBV27 with TRBJ1-1; D unclear. The germline V and J ends were trimmed by 3 bases and 4 bases, with 9 bases remaining between them. The germline V gene encodes CDR1 MNHEY and CDR2 SMNVEV (reference sequence). This CDR3 spans 13 amino acids. CDR3 nucleotide sequence: TGTGCCAGCAGTTTTGGGTTGGGCACTGAAGCTTTCTTT. It codes for CASSFGLGTEAFF.

The J gene is TRBJ1-5, the V gene TRBV6-1; 10 bases are shared with TRBD1. Germline CDR1 is MNHNS and CDR2 is SASEGT. The CDR3 is 16 amino acids. Unmatched junction bases numbered 6, after V lost 2 bases and J lost 5 bases. The CDR3 loop reads CASSERTGTGDQPQHF. CDR3 sequence (DNA): TGTGCCAGCAGTGAAAGGACCGGGACAGGGGATCAGCCCCAGCATTTT.

This clone was seen a few times. The V gene is TRBV11-2, the J gene TRBJ1-2; no firm D call. The V end was cut by 2 bases, the J end by 1 base, with 14 bases between. The CDR3 totals 16 residues. Germline V CDR1 and CDR2: SGHAT, FQNNGV. The CDR3 region has the DNA TGTGCCAGCAGCTTAAGTTTGGCAAACTTTAACTATGGCTACACCTTC. As protein: CASSLSLANFNYGYTF.